This T cell receptor (beta chain) originates from a study of neurological immune-mediated disorders. TCRdb re-called the 5' RACE reads through MiXCR, storing one row per CDR3 protein. This sample yields 50,000 or so distinct CDR3 sequences, of which over 20% are seen a single time; around 23% belongs to the top ten. Study outcomes and limitations: No CDR3 amino acid sequences recurred among expanded clones across subjects, suggesting private repertoires in all groups. The level of TCR clonal expansion was highest in patients with HTLV-1-associated myelopathy and lowest in multiple sclerosis, where it fell below the level seen in healthy controls.

Unsorted libraries were prepared from 2 million PBMCs held at -80 C. This CDR3 is 12 amino acids long. V was cut by 0 bases and J by 2 bases, with 1 base left in between. CDR1 and CDR2 from the germline V gene are SGHRS and YFSETQ. This clonotype was recorded many times. Its specificity is unknown. The clonotype was recovered from a woman in her seventies in good health. This chain uses TRBV5-1 with TRBJ2-3; no clear D gene. Sequencing was performed on PBMCs. CDR3 DNA sequence: TGCGCCAGCAGCTTGGACACAGATACGCAGTATTTT. This translates into CASSLDTDTQYF.